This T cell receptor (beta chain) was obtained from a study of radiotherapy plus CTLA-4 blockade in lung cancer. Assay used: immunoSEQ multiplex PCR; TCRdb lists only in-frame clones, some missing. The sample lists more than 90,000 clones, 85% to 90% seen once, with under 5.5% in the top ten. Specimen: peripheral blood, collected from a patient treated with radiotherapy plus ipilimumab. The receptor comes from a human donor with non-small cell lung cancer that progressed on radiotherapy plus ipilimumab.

CDR3 in DNA: TGTGCCAGCAGCGTAGCTGGAGAGGGGGCGGGCGAGCAGTACTTC. Encoded protein: CASSVAGEGAGEQYF. This sequence joins TRBV9 and TRBJ2-7; 7 bases match TRBD1. This CDR3 has 15 residues. Germline assignment: CDR1 SGDLS and CDR2 YYNGEE. V gave up 0 bases and J gave up 6 bases; unmatched junction bases: 9.